This T cell receptor (beta chain) emerged from a study of cytomegalovirus exposure and HLA in healthy donors. This CDR3 is built from 14 residues. Between the trimmed V and J ends, which lost 5 bases and 4 bases, there was a span of 14 bases. The germline gives CDR1 SGHVS, CDR2 FQNEAQ. PCR used 60 Vbeta primers and 13 Jbeta primers. The assay was immunoSEQ multiplex PCR, and TCRdb's table has in-frame clones only and misses some. This sample has 140,000 to 150,000 clones, with roughly three fifths found just once. This clone was detected once. Sequenced material: PBMCs. The rearrangement links TRBV7-8 to TRBJ1-1, with a tentative D call TRBD1 (6 bases). This sequence was found in a male donor in good health and CMV-seronegative. The CDR3, as DNA: TGTGCCAGCAGCCCAAGACAGGCATTCACTGAAGCTTTCTTT. Amino acid sequence: CASSPRQAFTEAFF.